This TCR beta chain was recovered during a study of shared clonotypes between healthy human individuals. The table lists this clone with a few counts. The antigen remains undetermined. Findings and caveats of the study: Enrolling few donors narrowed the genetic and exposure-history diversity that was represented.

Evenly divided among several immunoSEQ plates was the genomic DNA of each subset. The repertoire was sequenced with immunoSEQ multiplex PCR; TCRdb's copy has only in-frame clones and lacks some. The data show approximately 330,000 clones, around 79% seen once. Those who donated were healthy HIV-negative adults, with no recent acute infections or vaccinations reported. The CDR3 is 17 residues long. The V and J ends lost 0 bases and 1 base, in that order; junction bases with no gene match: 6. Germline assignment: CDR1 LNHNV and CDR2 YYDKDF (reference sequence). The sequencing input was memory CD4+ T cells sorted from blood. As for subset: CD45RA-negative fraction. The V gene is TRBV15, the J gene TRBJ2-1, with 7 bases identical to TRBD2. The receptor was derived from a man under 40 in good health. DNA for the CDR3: TGTGCCACCAGCAGAGAAGAAGCGGGATTGTCCTACAATGAGCAGTTCTTC. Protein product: CATSREEAGLSYNEQFF.